These T cell receptor beta chains were read from a single sample in a study of T cell responses to AZD1222 COVID-19 vaccine. Here immunoSEQ multiplex PCR was the method, and the copy in TCRdb shows in-frame clones only, minus some. The sample consists of 150,000 to 200,000 clones, 80% to 95% of them appearing once. This material consisted of peripheral blood, taken on day 0 of AZD1222 vaccination. The receptors derive from an adult in good health. The conserved cysteine and the conserved F or W are not part of the CDR3 here. A D gene is named only where the DNA matches it firmly.

TRBJ2-1	NA	TRBV7-8	ASSVQGTDYNEQF
TRBJ1-2	NA	TRBV6-2/TRBV6-3	ASSALDRTNYGYT
TRBJ1-4	NA	TRBV19	ASSIDGTNEKLF
TRBJ2-4	TRBD1	TRBV19	ASSIDSPGQGAKNIQY
TRBJ2-3	NA	TRBV7-9	ASSFMIRADTQY
TRBJ2-7	NA	TRBV2	ASSTNPYEQY
TRBJ2-7	TRBD1	TRBV4-2	ASSQGQTYEQY
TRBJ2-3	NA	TRBV24-1	ATSEGDGTQY
TRBJ1-3	TRBD1	TRBV3-1/TRBV3-2	ASSQGQGFSGNTIY
TRBJ2-1	NA	TRBV7-9	ASSPSPGYNEQF
TRBJ1-1	NA	TRBV30	AWSVPGVPNTEAF
TRBJ1-6	TRBD1	TRBV5-6	ASSGGQQGVGSPLH
TRBJ1-1	NA	TRBV19	ATRTRPPSTEAF
TRBJ2-3	NA	TRBV7-2	ASSSPFVADTQY
TRBJ2-2	NA	TRBV5-1	ASRDPWKNTGELF
TRBJ2-7	NA	TRBV9	ASSVGQAGYEQY
TRBJ2-1	NA	TRBV3-1/TRBV3-2	ASSQVATRPGEQF
TRBJ2-7	TRBD1	TRBV2	ASRVPGTGLYEQY
TRBJ2-1	NA	TRBV7-6	ASSLLRGPLNEQF
TRBJ1-5	NA	TRBV6-2/TRBV6-3	ASSYLWTGGSNQPQH
TRBJ1-1	TRBD1	TRBV7-8	ASSLGSEGQGVWTEAF
TRBJ2-5	TRBD2	TRBV5-1	ASSLASAGGQETQY
TRBJ2-2	NA	TRBV11-1	ASSLNRATGELF